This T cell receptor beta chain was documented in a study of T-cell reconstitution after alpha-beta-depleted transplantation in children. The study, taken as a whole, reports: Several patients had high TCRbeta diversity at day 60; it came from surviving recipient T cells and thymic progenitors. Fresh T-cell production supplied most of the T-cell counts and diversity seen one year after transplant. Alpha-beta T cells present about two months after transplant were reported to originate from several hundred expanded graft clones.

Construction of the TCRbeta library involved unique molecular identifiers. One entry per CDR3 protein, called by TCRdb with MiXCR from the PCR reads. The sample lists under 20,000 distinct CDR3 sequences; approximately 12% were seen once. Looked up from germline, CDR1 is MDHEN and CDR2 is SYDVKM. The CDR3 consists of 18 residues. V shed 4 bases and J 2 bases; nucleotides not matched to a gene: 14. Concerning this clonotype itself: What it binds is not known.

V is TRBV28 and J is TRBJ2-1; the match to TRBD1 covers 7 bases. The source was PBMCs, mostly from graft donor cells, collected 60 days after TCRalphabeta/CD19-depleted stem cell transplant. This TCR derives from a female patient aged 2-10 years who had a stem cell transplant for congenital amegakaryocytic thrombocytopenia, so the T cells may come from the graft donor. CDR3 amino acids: CASSSGTAGGSAYNEQFF. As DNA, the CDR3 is TGTGCCAGCAGTTCCGGGACAGCAGGAGGAAGCGCCTACAATGAGCAGTTCTTC.